This T cell receptor beta chain was captured by sequencing in a study of T cell responses to AZD1222 COVID-19 vaccine (dated by TCRdb to the early 2020s). Concerning the study at large: AZD1222 recipients whose second dose came at about 4 weeks and those whose second dose came at about 12 weeks were combined into one group, since spike-specific TCR depth and breadth did not differ between the two schedules. TCR sequencing covered more than 230 trial participants: 200 to 220 given two doses of AZD1222 and some 25 given two doses of MenACWY control vaccine. Trial participants were enrolled by age into 18-55, 56-69 and 70-plus year subgroups, with approximately 150, 28 and 58 TCR-sequenced participants respectively.

Concerning this clone itself: No antigen is known for it. There are no base qualities to consult, and no much larger clone falls within one base.

CDR1 and CDR2 were assigned from the germline V gene as SNHLY and FYNNEI. Its CDR3 holds 15 amino acids, cysteine through phenylalanine. Only the CDR3 region is kept as DNA, spanning 45 bases read in frame from base 1. V lost 5 bases and J lost 2 bases; the stretch between them is 13 bases long. Taken with the paper, the label for time point translates to: baseline before first vaccination. The vaccinee samples were drawn from two UK trials, COV001 and COV002, one of which was a single-blind randomized controlled phase 2/3 trial testing AZD1222 (ChAdOx1 nCoV-19) in healthy adults. Trial participant PBMC samples were collected at day 0 and day 28 after the second dose for TCRbeta chain sequencing. The CDR3 regions of human TCRbeta chains were analyzed by immunosequencing. In the source study's methods: TCRs in the repertoires were matched against a reference library of SARS-CoV-2-specific TCRs that had been generated with the MIRA antigen-specificity platform. Breadth was defined as the fraction of unique TCRs that were SARS-CoV-2-associated. Depth was defined as the fraction of total T cells that were SARS-CoV-2-associated. Using the MIRA data, each spike-specific TCR was assigned both to the spike region to which the TCR was reactive and to a CD4 or CD8 class. Log10-transformed breadth and depth values were compared by one-way ANOVA with Sidak's multiple comparisons tests. TCRdb re-hosts the immuneACCESS table, in-frame sequences only. Its copies lack some clones; in the studies checked, an unresolved V gene accounts for under half of them, and the cause for the rest is not known. V and J calls plus clone size are reproduced from that table; the DNA served to infer D and trimming. Recorded for this sample are roughly 260,000 clones; just over 90% of them occurred a single time. Clones ranked in the top ten supply around 0.5% of the sample.

What the work shows at the level of the full study, not this receptor alone: Most participants were white British and females outnumbered males, and the authors suggested that clonal diversity may have been underestimated. Because no day 14 peak-response samples were available, repertoires were characterized only after the peak T cell response. In the small 56-69-year group, the increase in depth fell short of significance, most likely because of low power. The vaccine-associated CD4 TCRs covered the entire spike protein, and the dominant responses fell in regions 160-218 and 743-854. After two AZD1222 doses, both the breadth and the depth of spike-specific TCRs were significantly higher than at day 0 and than in MenACWY recipients. Conclusions about previously exposed vaccinees are limited because only a handful of AZD1222 recipients were SARS-CoV-2 seropositive at baseline. Epitopes outside the regions mutated in the B.1.351 and B.1.1.7 variants were reportedly recognized by nearly half of the unique spike-specific TCRs.

The rearrangement combines TRBV2 with TRBJ1-5, with the D segment identity uncertain. The sequence came from an adult in good health. The source material was peripheral blood, sampled on day 0 of AZD1222 vaccination. The nucleotides read TGTGCCAGCAGTTTCGACACCCTGGGCAATCAGCCCCAGCATTTT. The translation is CASSFDTLGNQPQHF. Extended through the reference TRBV2 and TRBJ1-5 proteins, this CDR3 yields the full variable domain: EPEVTQTPSHQVTQMGQEVILRCVPISNHLYFYWYRQILGQKVEFLVSFYNNEISEKSEIFDDQFSVERPDGSNFTLKIRSTKLEDSAMYFCASSFDTLGNQPQHFGDGTRLSIL.